This TCR beta chain was found in a study of cytomegalovirus exposure and HLA in healthy donors. Overall study results and limits: The study listed 150 to 200 cytomegalovirus-associated TCR beta chains.

In the case of this clone: Its antigen is unidentified.

The assay was immunoSEQ multiplex PCR, and TCRdb's table has in-frame clones only and misses some. Of roughly 45,000 clones listed, roughly nine tenths are singletons. This sequence was found in a man between 18 and 29 years old in good health and CMV-seronegative. Sequenced material: PBMCs.

The CDR3 protein is CASSPGLAGGADTQYF. The CDR3 DNA sequence: TGCGCCAGCAGCCCGGGACTAGCGGGGGGCGCAGATACGCAGTATTTT. The chain combines TRBV5-1 with TRBJ2-3; 15 positions agree with TRBD2. Trimming took 4 bases from V and 4 from J; bases not matched to a gene: 4. Per germline, CDR1 SGHRS and CDR2 YFSETQ. This CDR3 is 16 amino acids long.